Below are 6 T cell receptor beta chains sequenced from a single sample in a study of lymphopenia after photon versus proton radiotherapy. This table comes from immunoSEQ multiplex PCR, and its TCRdb copy is limited to in-frame clones, with some not included. This table has tens of thousands of clones, about 91% appearing once. Sequencing was performed on peripheral blood, taken from a patient treated with proton-based radiotherapy. These receptors were obtained from a woman aged 60-75 years with cholangiocarcinoma. Some clones in this sample may be carry-over from other donors' samples.

This clone showed up just once. The chain combines TRBV5-4 with TRBJ2-1, with a tentative D call TRBD2 (5 bases). V lost 1 base and J lost 0, with 8 bases in between. The CDR3 is made up of 15 amino acids. Per germline, CDR1 SGHNT and CDR2 YYREEE (reference sequence). CDR3 nucleotide sequence: TGTGCCAGCAGCTTGCAGAGCGGCTCCTACAATGAGCAGTTCTTC. The encoded protein is CASSLQSGSYNEQFF.

The chain employs TRBV7-2 and TRBJ1-5; D possibly corresponds to TRBD1 (6 bases). The germline gives CDR1 SGHTA, CDR2 FQGNSA. CDR3 size: 15 residues. V lost 4 bases and J 3 bases, leaving 13 bases between the germline ends. The CDR3 DNA reads TGTGCCAGCAGCTCGCAACAGGGTAACAATCAGCCCCAGCATTTT. It encodes CASSSQQGNNQPQHF.

The chain employs TRBV7-3 and TRBJ2-3; 9 nucleotides align to TRBD2. Germline loops: CDR1 SGHTA, CDR2 FQGTGA. CDR3 length equals 15 residues. Trimming cost V 4 bases and J 1 base; bases outside gene matches: 3. The CDR3: CASSSRTSGTDTQYF. The CDR3 nucleotides are TGTGCCAGCAGCTCTAGGACTAGCGGCACAGATACGCAGTATTTT.

This clone was recorded once. The V gene is TRBV11-2, the J gene TRBJ1-2, with D uncertain. Germline V gives CDR1 SGHAT, CDR2 FQNNGV. The CDR3 covers 16 residues. The V end was cut by 1 base, the J end by 2 bases, with 14 bases between. The CDR3 bases are TGTGCCAGCAGCTTAGCCACCGGGAGGATAAACTATGGCTACACCTTC. It translates to CASSLATGRINYGYTF.

The gene calls are TRBV5-1 and TRBJ2-3; D gene ambiguous. The CDR3 has 14 residues. Trimming took off 0 bases at V and 6 bases at J, with 11 bases between the two ends. The germline V gene has CDR1 SGHRS and CDR2 YFSETQ. CDR3 protein: CASSLANSLDTQYF. The CDR3 DNA is TGCGCCAGCAGCTTGGCCAATTCGCTCGATACGCAGTATTTT.

The chain couples TRBV5-5 to TRBJ2-7; TRBD2 is a possible D gene (5 bases). Trimming took 3 bases from V and 2 from J, leaving 12 bases between them. This CDR3 is 14 amino acids long. The germline V gene encodes CDR1 SGHKS and CDR2 YYEKEE (reference sequence). DNA for the CDR3: TGTGCCAGCAGCTCTACCGCGGGCCCCTACGAGCAGTACTTC. It translates to CASSSTAGPYEQYF.